This is a list of T cell receptor beta chains from one sample in a study of T-cell memory formation after mild COVID-19. Using its own MiXCR run on the 5' RACE reads, TCRdb lists one record per CDR3 protein. The table includes about 190,000 distinct CDR3 sequences, 15% to 20% detected once. Sequenced sample: PBMCs or a T cell subset sorted from them (not recorded which). The receptors derive from an adult woman who had mild COVID-19 (a few samples of this study predate the infection). Cell type and time point are not known. The CDR3 runs from the conserved cysteine through the conserved F or W. A D gene is named only where the DNA matches it firmly. The size of a clone is reported for some rows only, either as once, few or many, or as a class for expanded clones.

V: TRBV5-6; J: TRBJ2-1; length: 17; size: .; D: TRBD2; CDR3: CASSLDRLAGSYNEQFF; DNA: TGTGCCAGCAGCTTGGATAGGCTAGCGGGCTCCTACAATGAGCAGTTCTTC
V: TRBV10-2; J: TRBJ2-1; length: 14; size: many; D: .; CDR3: CASTSDSSYNEQFF; DNA: TGCGCCAGCACGTCCGATAGCTCCTACAATGAGCAGTTCTTC
V: TRBV24-1; J: TRBJ2-3; length: 16; size: .; D: TRBD2; CDR3: CATRTRLADSTDTQYF; DNA: TGTGCCACCCGCACTCGACTAGCGGATAGCACAGATACGCAGTATTTT
V: TRBV11-2; J: TRBJ2-2; length: 14; size: few; D: .; CDR3: CASSLARESGELFF; DNA: TGTGCCAGCAGCTTAGCCAGGGAATCCGGGGAGCTGTTTTTT
V: TRBV7-6; J: TRBJ2-5; length: 15; size: many; D: .; CDR3: CASSLKPPPQETQYF; DNA: TGTGCCAGCAGCTTGAAACCGCCACCGCAAGAGACCCAGTACTTC
V: TRBV2; J: TRBJ2-4; length: 11; size: .; D: .; CDR3: CASTSRDIQYF; DNA: TGTGCCAGCACTAGTAGAGACATTCAGTACTTC
V: TRBV20-1; J: TRBJ1-1; length: 12; size: .; D: .; CDR3: CSAKWRGPEAFF; DNA: TGCAGTGCTAAATGGCGTGGGCCCGAAGCTTTCTTT
V: TRBV29-1; J: TRBJ2-4; length: 11; size: few; D: .; CDR3: CSVFVVDIQYF; DNA: TGCAGCGTCTTCGTGGTCGACATTCAGTACTTC
V: TRBV5-4; J: TRBJ1-5; length: 12; size: many; D: .; CDR3: CASSLDNQPQHF; DNA: TGTGCCAGCAGCTTAGACAATCAGCCCCAGCATTTT
V: TRBV12-3/TRBV12-4; J: TRBJ1-2; length: 16; size: .; D: TRBD1; CDR3: CASSPIGTGGPYGYTF; DNA: TGTGCCAGCAGTCCAATCGGGACAGGGGGCCCCTATGGCTACACCTTC
V: TRBV5-1; J: TRBJ2-1; length: 14; size: many; D: .; CDR3: CASRMQSSYNEQFF; DNA: TGCGCCAGCAGAATGCAGAGCTCCTACAATGAGCAGTTCTTC
V: TRBV27; J: TRBJ2-5; length: 14; size: once; D: .; CDR3: CASSPYRAQGAQYF; DNA: TGTGCCAGCAGTCCCTACAGGGCCCAAGGGGCCCAGTACTTC
V: TRBV29-1; J: TRBJ1-3; length: 14; size: few; D: .; CDR3: CSVERAGSGNTIYF; DNA: TGCAGCGTTGAGAGGGCAGGCTCTGGAAACACCATATATTTT
V: TRBV6-5; J: TRBJ2-3; length: 19; size: .; D: TRBD2; CDR3: CASSYSSAGGPLGTDTQYF; DNA: TGTGCCAGCAGTTACTCCTCGGCGGGAGGGCCCTTGGGCACAGATACGCAGTATTTT
V: TRBV7-9; J: TRBJ1-1; length: 17; size: few; D: .; CDR3: CASSLAGRGRLNTEAFF; DNA: TGTGCCAGCAGCTTAGCGGGGCGGGGCCGGCTAAACACTGAAGCTTTCTTT
V: TRBV3-1; J: TRBJ2-7; length: 18; size: .; D: TRBD2; CDR3: CASSPLLEGGRKTYEQYF; DNA: TGTGCCAGCAGCCCCCTCCTGGAGGGCGGGAGAAAAACCTACGAGCAGTACTTC
V: TRBV7-6; J: TRBJ2-7; length: 14; size: .; D: TRBD1; CDR3: CASSPWDSPYEQYF; DNA: TGTGCCAGCAGCCCCTGGGACAGCCCCTACGAGCAGTACTTC
V: TRBV5-1; J: TRBJ1-2; length: 19; size: .; D: .; CDR3: CASRVTFSRGAVSNYGYTF; DNA: TGCGCCAGCAGGGTTACCTTTTCGAGGGGCGCGGTGTCTAACTATGGCTACACCTTC
V: TRBV18; J: TRBJ1-2; length: 14; size: few; D: .; CDR3: CASSPSRESYGYTF; DNA: TGTGCCAGCTCACCATCCAGGGAGAGCTATGGCTACACCTTC
V: TRBV20-1; J: TRBJ2-5; length: 14; size: .; D: .; CDR3: CSARAVSSTETQYF; DNA: TGCAGTGCTAGGGCCGTGAGCTCTACGGAGACCCAGTACTTC
V: TRBV19; J: TRBJ1-4; length: 15; size: few; D: TRBD1; CDR3: CASSMTGFVNEKLFF; DNA: TGTGCCAGTAGTATGACAGGGTTCGTAAATGAAAAACTGTTTTTT
V: TRBV11-2; J: TRBJ2-3; length: 17; size: .; D: TRBD1; CDR3: CASSPRTGVGTQDTQYF; DNA: TGTGCCAGCAGCCCCCGGACAGGGGTCGGGACGCAAGATACGCAGTATTTT
V: TRBV30; J: TRBJ1-1; length: 12; size: few; D: .; CDR3: CAWTRIWRKAFF; DNA: TGTGCCTGGACCCGGATCTGGAGGAAAGCTTTCTTT
V: TRBV12-3/TRBV12-4; J: TRBJ1-2; length: 14; size: many; D: .; CDR3: CASSAGTANYGYTF; DNA: TGTGCCAGCAGTGCCGGGACCGCGAACTATGGCTACACCTTC
V: TRBV12-3/TRBV12-4; J: TRBJ1-3; length: 14; size: many; D: .; CDR3: CASSGGPSGNTIYF; DNA: TGTGCCAGCAGCGGCGGGCCGTCTGGAAACACCATATATTTT
V: TRBV10-2; J: TRBJ2-5; length: 14; size: .; D: .; CDR3: CASREQGTKETQYF; DNA: TGCGCCAGCAGGGAGCAGGGAACTAAAGAGACCCAGTACTTC
V: TRBV10-3; J: TRBJ2-1; length: 11; size: .; D: .; CDR3: CAISDGGEQFF; DNA: TGTGCCATCAGTGATGGGGGTGAGCAGTTCTTC
V: TRBV3-1; J: TRBJ2-1; length: 14; size: few; D: .; CDR3: CASSLAVTGNEQFF; DNA: TGTGCCAGCAGCTTAGCGGTAACTGGGAATGAGCAGTTCTTC
V: TRBV3-1; J: TRBJ2-2; length: 13; size: few; D: TRBD1; CDR3: CASSWTGSGELFF; DNA: TGTGCCAGCAGCTGGACAGGGTCCGGGGAGCTGTTTTTT
V: TRBV6-5; J: TRBJ1-2; length: 14; size: .; D: .; CDR3: CASSYGQENYGYTF; DNA: TGTGCCAGCAGTTACGGCCAGGAGAACTATGGCTACACCTTC
V: TRBV6-1; J: TRBJ1-1; length: 15; size: .; D: .; CDR3: CASSESDMGLGEAFF; DNA: TGTGCCAGCAGTGAGTCAGACATGGGGCTGGGTGAAGCTTTCTTT
V: TRBV6-6; J: TRBJ1-3; length: 12; size: few; D: .; CDR3: CASLDSGNTIYF; DNA: TGTGCCAGCTTGGATTCTGGAAACACCATATATTTT
V: TRBV6-5; J: TRBJ2-6; length: 17; size: .; D: .; CDR3: CASSYSSGISGANVLTF; DNA: TGTGCCAGCAGTTATTCTTCAGGGATCTCTGGGGCCAACGTCCTGACTTTC
V: TRBV7-9; J: TRBJ2-3; length: 17; size: .; D: TRBD1; CDR3: CASSWGQGPQITDTQYF; DNA: TGTGCCAGCAGCTGGGGACAGGGGCCCCAAATCACAGATACGCAGTATTTT
V: TRBV6-6; J: TRBJ2-7; length: 13; size: .; D: .; CDR3: CASTGPAPYEQYF; DNA: TGTGCCAGCACCGGGCCGGCACCTTACGAGCAGTACTTC
V: TRBV10-3; J: TRBJ1-6; length: 13; size: .; D: .; CDR3: CAISETGNSPLHF; DNA: TGTGCCATCAGTGAGACAGGGAATTCACCCCTCCACTTT
V: TRBV5-1; J: TRBJ2-7; length: 14; size: few; D: TRBD1; CDR3: CASTWDSTYYEQYF; DNA: TGCGCCAGCACCTGGGACAGCACGTACTACGAGCAGTACTTC
V: TRBV6-6; J: TRBJ1-5; length: 15; size: .; D: .; CDR3: CASSYNPYSNQPQHF; DNA: TGTGCCAGCAGTTACAACCCTTATAGCAATCAGCCCCAGCATTTT
V: TRBV7-3; J: TRBJ1-1; length: 13; size: .; D: .; CDR3: CASSSRQNTEAFF; DNA: TGTGCCAGCAGCTCGAGACAAAACACTGAAGCTTTCTTT
V: TRBV10-3; J: TRBJ1-2; length: 13; size: few; D: .; CDR3: CASSRDLPRGYTF; DNA: TGTGCCTCCAGCCGGGACCTCCCGCGTGGCTACACCTTC
V: TRBV5-1; J: TRBJ1-2; length: 15; size: .; D: .; CDR3: CASSPDGDGYYGYTF; DNA: TGCGCCAGCAGCCCTGACGGGGATGGCTACTATGGCTACACCTTC
V: TRBV11-1; J: TRBJ2-1; length: 14; size: few; D: TRBD1; CDR3: CASSPQGAMNEQFF; DNA: TGTGCCAGCAGCCCGCAGGGGGCTATGAATGAGCAGTTCTTC
V: TRBV2; J: TRBJ1-1; length: 13; size: many; D: .; CDR3: CASKRLGNTEAFF; DNA: TGTGCCAGCAAAAGATTAGGGAACACTGAAGCTTTCTTT
V: TRBV5-1; J: TRBJ2-3; length: 13; size: .; D: .; CDR3: CASSLAVPDTQYF; DNA: TGCGCCAGCAGCTTGGCCGTTCCAGATACGCAGTATTTT
V: TRBV7-3; J: TRBJ1-6; length: 14; size: few; D: TRBD1; CDR3: CASSETGVQSPLHF; DNA: TGTGCCAGCAGCGAAACAGGGGTACAATCACCCCTCCACTTT
V: TRBV6-2/TRBV6-3; J: TRBJ2-1; length: 15; size: few; D: .; CDR3: CASRPRRGSYNEQFF; DNA: TGTGCCAGCAGACCGAGGCGCGGGTCTTACAATGAGCAGTTCTTC
V: TRBV7-9; J: TRBJ2-1; length: 13; size: .; D: .; CDR3: CASSSWVDNEQFF; DNA: TGTGCCAGCAGCTCCTGGGTCGACAATGAGCAGTTCTTC
V: TRBV6-5; J: TRBJ1-6; length: 14; size: .; D: .; CDR3: CASSSTSGQSPLHF; DNA: TGTGCCAGCAGTTCTACTTCCGGGCAGTCACCCCTCCACTTT
V: TRBV11-1; J: TRBJ2-3; length: 15; size: few; D: TRBD2; CDR3: CASSRIQREADTQYF; DNA: TGTGCCAGCAGCCGAATACAGCGGGAGGCAGATACGCAGTATTTT
V: TRBV6-2/TRBV6-3; J: TRBJ2-7; length: 12; size: .; D: .; CDR3: CASRYSLVEQYF; DNA: TGTGCCAGCAGGTACTCCTTGGTCGAGCAGTACTTC
V: TRBV20-1; J: TRBJ2-7; length: 14; size: few; D: .; CDR3: CSARRPKGLDEQYF; DNA: TGCAGTGCTAGGCGGCCGAAGGGACTCGACGAGCAGTACTTC
V: TRBV11-2; J: TRBJ2-1; length: 15; size: .; D: TRBD1; CDR3: CASSLVRDSYNEQFF; DNA: TGTGCCAGCAGCTTAGTAAGGGACAGTTACAATGAGCAGTTCTTC